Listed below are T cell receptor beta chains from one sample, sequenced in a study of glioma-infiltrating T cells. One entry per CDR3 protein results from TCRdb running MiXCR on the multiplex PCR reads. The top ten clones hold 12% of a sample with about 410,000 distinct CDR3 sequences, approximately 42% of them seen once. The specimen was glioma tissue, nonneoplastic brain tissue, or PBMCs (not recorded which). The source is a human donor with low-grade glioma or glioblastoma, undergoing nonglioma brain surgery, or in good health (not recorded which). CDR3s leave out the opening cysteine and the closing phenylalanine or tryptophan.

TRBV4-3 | ASTRTDKRNTEAF
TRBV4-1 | ASSPIPSVGAYNEQF
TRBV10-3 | AISESGLMSYEQY
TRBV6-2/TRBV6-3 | ASSPLGSGANVLT
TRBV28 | ASSALTGRDGYT
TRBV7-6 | ASSLEENTEAF
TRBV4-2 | ASQVGVEAF
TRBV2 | ASRRERYNEQF
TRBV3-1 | ASSPHTWDNSPLH
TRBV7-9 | ASSLEGRTGNTIY
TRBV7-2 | ASSPRDRERVDTQY
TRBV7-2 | ASSWGGNEQF
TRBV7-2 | ASSHPSLRHGHNEQF
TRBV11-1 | ASSPRTGLGTEAF
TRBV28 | ASRLASSGLEQY
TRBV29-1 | SVEVSSYEQY
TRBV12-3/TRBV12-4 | ASSPLDGYTEAF
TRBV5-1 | ASSLLPGRNTEAF
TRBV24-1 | ANSDSAVHQMNTEAF
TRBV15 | ATSRDFGPPGLAREQY
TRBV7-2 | ASSLARGLAGGYNEQS
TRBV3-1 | ASSGTGAATEAF